These 12 T cell receptor beta chains were all obtained from the same sample, sequenced in a study of OX40 agonist ivuxolimab in advanced cancers. Sequenced by immunoSEQ multiplex PCR; TCRdb stores in-frame clones only, minus some. The sample carries 45,000 to 55,000 clones, roughly 84% recorded once. This specimen consisted of CD4+ or CD8+ T cells sorted from blood, obtained in a trial of the OX40 agonist ivuxolimab. The receptors come from an adult with an advanced solid tumor such as melanoma, head and neck, liver or kidney cancer.

This clone turned up a few times. This chain connects TRBV21-1 to TRBJ2-5; the table calls TRBD2, which could not be checked here. TRBV21-1 is given as a pseudogene. The CDR3 sequence is 18 residues long. The CDR3 DNA sequence: TGTGCCAGCAGCATGTGGACTAGCGGGAAAATATACCAAGAGACCCAGTACTTC. It is translated as CASSMWTSGKIYQETQYF.

The rearrangement links TRBV29-1 to TRBJ2-5; D uncertain. Looked up from germline, CDR1 is SQVTM and CDR2 is ANQGSEA. This CDR3 is 13 amino acids long. The ends were cut back, 5 bases at V and 4 bases at J, with 14 bases in the middle. The CDR3 DNA reads as TGCAGCGTTAGGCTGGGGAATTTAGAGACCCAGTACTTC. Protein sequence: CSVRLGNLETQYF.

The J gene is TRBJ2-5, the V gene TRBV28; 7 nucleotides match TRBD2. Trimming took 6 bases from V and 2 from J; bases not matched to a gene: 6. CDR1 and CDR2 from the germline V gene are MDHEN and SYDVKM. The CDR3 covers 14 residues. CDR3 in DNA: TGTGCCAGCAGGGGCGGGGGAGTACAAGAGACCCAGTACTTC. It is translated as CASRGGGVQETQYF.

J is TRBJ2-2 and V is TRBV9, with 10 bases fitting TRBD2. The CDR3 is made up of 15 amino acids. V was pared by 2 bases and J by 5 bases, with 3 bases of the junction left unmatched. CDR1 is SGDLS, CDR2 YYNGEE, per germline. In DNA form, the CDR3 reads TGTGCCAGCAGCGTGCTAGCGGGGGCGACCGGGGAGCTGTTTTTT. Protein product: CASSVLAGATGELFF. The complete variable domain, with remaining parts taken from reference TRBV9 and TRBJ2-2, reads DSGVTQTPKHLITATGQRVTLRCSPRSGDLSVYWYQQSLDQGLQFLIQYYNGEERAKGNILERFSAQQFPDLHSELNLSSLELGDSALYFCASSVLAGATGELFFGEGSRLTVL.

The J gene is TRBJ2-7, the V gene TRBV28, with unresolved D. Germline CDR1 and CDR2: MDHEN and SYDVKM. The V and J ends lost 5 bases and 0 bases respectively, with 17 bases between them. The CDR3 loop spans 16 amino acids. CDR3 residues: CASSPLVLGSSYEQYF. CDR3 sequence (DNA): TGTGCCAGCAGTCCCCTCGTTCTTGGCAGCTCCTACGAGCAGTACTTC.

This clone has just a few counts. The gene calls are TRBV4-1 and TRBJ2-2; 8 bases are a match to TRBD1. The CDR3 is made up of 14 amino acids. With 3 bases clipped from V and 5 bases from J, the junction kept 2 bases outside the gene matches. Germline V lookup: CDR1 MGHRA, CDR2 YSYEKL. CDR3 coding DNA: TGCGCCAGCAGCCAGGACAGGGTTACCGGGGAGCTGTTTTTT. It is translated as CASSQDRVTGELFF.

The genes are TRBV11-2 and TRBJ2-7; 12 bases agree with TRBD2. Trimming removed 4 bases from V and 5 bases from J; junction bases left unmatched: 9. Germline-derived CDR1 and CDR2 are SGHAT and FQNNGV. The CDR3 runs 16 residues. The CDR3 protein is CASSSRLAGASNEQYF. For the CDR3, the DNA is TGTGCCAGCAGCTCCAGACTAGCGGGAGCTTCTAACGAGCAGTACTTC.

V gene TRBV7-9 combines with J gene TRBJ1-5; D uncertain. Looked up from germline, CDR1 is SEHNR and CDR2 is FQNEAQ (reference sequence). The CDR3 sequence is 13 residues long. Trimming cost V 1 base and J 11 bases, with 12 bases left between them. The CDR3 loop reads CASSLGRAGTQHF. The CDR3 DNA reads as TGTGCCAGCAGCTTAGGACGGGCGGGGACCCAGCATTTT.

The genes are TRBV6-1 and TRBJ1-5, with a tentative D call TRBD1 (6 bases). The CDR3 is 13 amino acids. Between the trimmed V and J ends, which lost 4 bases and 6 bases, there was a span of 10 bases. The germline V gene has CDR1 MNHNS and CDR2 SASEGT. The CDR3 coding sequence is TGTGCCAGCAGTGGCAGGGGTCCTCAGCCCCAGCATTTT. This sequence encodes CASSGRGPQPQHF.

The genes are TRBV7-2 and TRBJ2-2, with unresolved D. The V and J ends lost 2 bases and 10 bases respectively, with 8 bases between them. The V gene's germline CDR1 is SGHTA and CDR2 FQGNSA. This CDR3 is 12 amino acids long. Here the CDR3 DNA reads TGTGCCAGCAGCTTAAGGTTAGCGGAGCTGTTTTTT. Its protein is CASSLRLAELFF.

This chain uses TRBV6-1 with TRBJ1-1; the D is unclear. Trimming removed 2 bases from V and 8 bases from J, with 12 bases in between. The germline gives CDR1 MNHNS, CDR2 SASEGT. The CDR3 is made up of 13 amino acids. CDR3 region: CASSERREVEAFF. The DNA for the CDR3 is TGTGCCAGCAGTGAAAGGCGGGAGGTGGAAGCTTTCTTT.

CDR3 loop: CASTRRGQLAKNIQYF. The CDR3 region has the DNA TGTGCCAGTACCCGCCGTGGACAGCTAGCCAAAAACATTCAGTACTTC. V gene TRBV19 combines with J gene TRBJ2-4; D is perhaps TRBD1 (6 bases). Germline CDR1 is LNHDA and CDR2 is SQIVND (reference sequence). Between the trimmed V and J ends, which lost 7 bases and 0 bases, there was a span of 16 bases. There are 16 residues in the CDR3. Based on the CDR3 plus reference TRBV19 and TRBJ2-4, the full variable domain is DGGITQSPKYLFRKEGQNVTLSCEQNLNHDAMYWYRQDPGQGLRLIYYSQIVNDFQKGDIAEGYSVSREKKESFPLTVTSAQKNPTAFYLCASTRRGQLAKNIQYFGAGTRLSVL.